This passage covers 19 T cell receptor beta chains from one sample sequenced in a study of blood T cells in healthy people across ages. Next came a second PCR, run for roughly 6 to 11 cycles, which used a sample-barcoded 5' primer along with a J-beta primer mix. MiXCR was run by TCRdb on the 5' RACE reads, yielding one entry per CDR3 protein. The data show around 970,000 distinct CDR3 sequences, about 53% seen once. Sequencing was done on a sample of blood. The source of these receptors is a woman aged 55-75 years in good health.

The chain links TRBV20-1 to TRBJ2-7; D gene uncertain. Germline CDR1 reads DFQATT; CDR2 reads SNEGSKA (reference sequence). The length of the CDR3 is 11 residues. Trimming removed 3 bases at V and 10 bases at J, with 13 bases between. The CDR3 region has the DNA TGCAGTGCTAGCTTAAGTCCGAAACAGTACTTC. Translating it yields CSASLSPKQYF.

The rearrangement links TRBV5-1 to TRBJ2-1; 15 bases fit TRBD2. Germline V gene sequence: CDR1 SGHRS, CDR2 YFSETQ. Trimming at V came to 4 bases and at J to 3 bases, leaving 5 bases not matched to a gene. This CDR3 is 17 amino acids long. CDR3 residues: CASSGGTSGRSYNEQFF. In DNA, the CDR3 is TGCGCCAGCAGCGGCGGGACTAGCGGGAGGAGCTACAATGAGCAGTTCTTC.

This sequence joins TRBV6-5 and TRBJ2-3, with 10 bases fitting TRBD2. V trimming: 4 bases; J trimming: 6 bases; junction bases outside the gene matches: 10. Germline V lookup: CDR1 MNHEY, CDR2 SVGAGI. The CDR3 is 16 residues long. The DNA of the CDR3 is TGTGCCAGCAGTTTGAGCGGGAGGGCCACTATGGATACGCAGTATTTT. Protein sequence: CASSLSGRATMDTQYF.

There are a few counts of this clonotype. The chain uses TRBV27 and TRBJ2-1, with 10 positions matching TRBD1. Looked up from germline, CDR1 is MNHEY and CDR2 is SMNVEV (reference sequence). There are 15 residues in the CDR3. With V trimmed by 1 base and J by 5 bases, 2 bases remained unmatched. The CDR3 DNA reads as TGTGCCAGCAGTTTATTGGGGACAGGGGACAATGAGCAGTTCTTC. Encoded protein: CASSLLGTGDNEQFF.

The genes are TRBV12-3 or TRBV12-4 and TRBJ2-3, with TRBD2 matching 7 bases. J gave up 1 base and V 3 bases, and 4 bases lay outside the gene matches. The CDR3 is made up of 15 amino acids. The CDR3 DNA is TGTGCCAGCAGTTTTGCGGGAGCGCGCACAGATACGCAGTATTTT. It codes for CASSFAGARTDTQYF.

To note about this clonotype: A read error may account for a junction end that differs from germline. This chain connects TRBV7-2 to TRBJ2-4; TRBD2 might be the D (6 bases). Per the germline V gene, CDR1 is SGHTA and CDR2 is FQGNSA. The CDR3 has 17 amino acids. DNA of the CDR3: TGTACCAGCAGCGTCCAAGGCGGGACGGGTCTAAACTACGAGCAGCACTTC. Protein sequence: CTSSVQGGTGLNYEQHF.

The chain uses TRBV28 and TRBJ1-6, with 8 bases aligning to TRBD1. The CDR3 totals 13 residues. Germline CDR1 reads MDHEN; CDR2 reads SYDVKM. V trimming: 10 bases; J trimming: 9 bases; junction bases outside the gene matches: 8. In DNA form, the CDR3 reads TGTGCCACCTTGACAGGGGATGGTTCACCCCTCCACTTT. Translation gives CATLTGDGSPLHF.

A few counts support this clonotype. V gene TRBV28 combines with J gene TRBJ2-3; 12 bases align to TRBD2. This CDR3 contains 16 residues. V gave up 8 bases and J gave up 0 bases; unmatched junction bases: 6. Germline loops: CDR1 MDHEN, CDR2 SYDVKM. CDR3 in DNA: TGTGCCAGCTCACTAGCGGGAGGACACAGCACAGATACGCAGTATTTT. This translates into CASSLAGGHSTDTQYF.

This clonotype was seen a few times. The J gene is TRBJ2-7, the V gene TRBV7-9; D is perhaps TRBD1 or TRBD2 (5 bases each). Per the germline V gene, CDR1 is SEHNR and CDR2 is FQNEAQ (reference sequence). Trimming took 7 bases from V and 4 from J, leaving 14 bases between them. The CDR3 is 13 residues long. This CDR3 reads CASNRPGRYEQYF. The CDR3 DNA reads TGTGCCAGCAACCGTCCGGGACGGTACGAGCAGTACTTC.

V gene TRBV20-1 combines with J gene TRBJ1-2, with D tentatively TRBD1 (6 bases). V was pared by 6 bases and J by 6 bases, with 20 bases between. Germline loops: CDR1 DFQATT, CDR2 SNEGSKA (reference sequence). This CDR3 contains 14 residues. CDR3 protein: CSANLPGHVHGYTF. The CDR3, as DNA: TGCAGTGCGAATCTTCCGGGACACGTGCATGGCTACACCTTC.

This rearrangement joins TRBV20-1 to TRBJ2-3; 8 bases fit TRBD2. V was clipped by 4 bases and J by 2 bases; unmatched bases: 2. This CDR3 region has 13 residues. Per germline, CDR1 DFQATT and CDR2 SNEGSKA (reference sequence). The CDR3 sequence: CSAIAGSTDTQYF. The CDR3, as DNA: TGCAGTGCTATAGCGGGATCCACAGATACGCAGTATTTT.

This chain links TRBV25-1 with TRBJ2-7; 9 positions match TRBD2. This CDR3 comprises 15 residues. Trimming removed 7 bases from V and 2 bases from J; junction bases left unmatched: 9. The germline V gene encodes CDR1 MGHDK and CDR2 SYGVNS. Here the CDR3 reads CASKESGGSTYEQYF. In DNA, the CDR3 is TGTGCCAGCAAGGAGAGCGGGGGGTCTACCTACGAGCAGTACTTC.

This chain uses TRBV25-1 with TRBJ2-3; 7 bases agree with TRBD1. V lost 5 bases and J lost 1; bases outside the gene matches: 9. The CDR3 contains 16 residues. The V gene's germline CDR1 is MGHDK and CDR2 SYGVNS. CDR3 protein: CASSITYRGGTDTQYF. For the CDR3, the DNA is TGTGCCAGCAGTATAACTTACAGGGGCGGCACAGATACGCAGTATTTT.

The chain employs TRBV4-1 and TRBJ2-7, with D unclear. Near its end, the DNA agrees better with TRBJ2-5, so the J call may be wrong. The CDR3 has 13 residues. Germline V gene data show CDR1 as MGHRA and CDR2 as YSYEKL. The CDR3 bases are TGCGCCAGCAGCCAAGATTATGGGGAGACCCAGTACTTC. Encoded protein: CASSQDYGETQYF.

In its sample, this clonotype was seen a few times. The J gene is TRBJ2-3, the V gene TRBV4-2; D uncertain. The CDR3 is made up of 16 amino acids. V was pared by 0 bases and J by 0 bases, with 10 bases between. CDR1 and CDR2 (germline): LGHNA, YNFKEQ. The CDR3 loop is CASSQDVGSSTDTQYF. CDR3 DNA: TGTGCCAGCAGCCAAGATGTTGGCAGTAGCACAGATACGCAGTATTTT.

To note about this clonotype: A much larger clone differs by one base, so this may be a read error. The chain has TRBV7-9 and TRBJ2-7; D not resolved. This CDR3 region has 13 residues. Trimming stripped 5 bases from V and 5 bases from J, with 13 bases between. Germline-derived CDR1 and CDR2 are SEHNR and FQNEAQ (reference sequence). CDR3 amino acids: CASSARSRDEQYF. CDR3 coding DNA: TGTGCCAGCAGCGCCCGGAGTCGGGACGAGCAGTACTTC.

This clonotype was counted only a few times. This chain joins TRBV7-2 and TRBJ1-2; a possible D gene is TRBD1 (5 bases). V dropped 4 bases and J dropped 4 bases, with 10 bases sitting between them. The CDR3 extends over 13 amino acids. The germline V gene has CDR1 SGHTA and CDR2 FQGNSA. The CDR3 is CASSSSRVYGYTF. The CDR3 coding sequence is TGTGCCAGCAGCTCCTCCAGGGTCTATGGCTACACCTTC.

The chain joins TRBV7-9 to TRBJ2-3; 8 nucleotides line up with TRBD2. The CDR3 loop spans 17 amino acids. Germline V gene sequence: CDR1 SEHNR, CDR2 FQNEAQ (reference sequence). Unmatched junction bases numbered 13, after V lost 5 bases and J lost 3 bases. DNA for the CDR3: TGTGCCAGCAGCCCAAGAACACTGACTAGCGAGACAGATACGCAGTATTTT. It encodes CASSPRTLTSETDTQYF. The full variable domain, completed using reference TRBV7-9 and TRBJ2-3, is DTGVSQNPRHKITKRGQNVTFRCDPISEHNRLYWYRQTLGQGPEFLTYFQNEAQLEKSRLLSDRFSAERPKGSFSTLEIQRTEQGDSAMYLCASSPRTLTSETDTQYFGPGTRLTVL.

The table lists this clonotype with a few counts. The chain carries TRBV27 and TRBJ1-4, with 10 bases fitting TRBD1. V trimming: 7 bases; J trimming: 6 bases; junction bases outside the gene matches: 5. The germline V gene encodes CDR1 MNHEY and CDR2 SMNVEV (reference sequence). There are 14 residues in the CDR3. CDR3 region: CASTRTGGHEKLFF. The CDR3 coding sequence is TGTGCCAGCACGAGGACAGGGGGGCATGAAAAACTGTTTTTT.